This T cell receptor beta chain was profiled in a study of memory CD4+ T cells and cytomegalovirus serostatus. Study information: Healthy Belgian adult donors included under ten CMV-positive and some 24 CMV-negative people.

The V and J ends lost 3 bases and 11 bases respectively, with 17 bases between them. From germline, CDR1 is LNHDA and CDR2 SQIVND (reference sequence). This CDR3 has 15 amino acids. The sort gate was single viable CD3+CD4+CD8-CD45RO+ cells for memory CD4+ T cells. Per the authors' pipeline: Out-of-frame sequences were removed, leaving 2 million to 2.5 million distinct TCRbeta sequences. This table comes from immunoSEQ multiplex PCR, and its TCRdb copy is limited to in-frame clones, with some not included. V and J calls and clone size come straight from that table; D and trimming were deduced from the DNA. The data show about 82,000 clones, about 85% seen once.

The chain combines TRBV19 with TRBJ1-6; D remains unclear. Sequencing input: memory CD4+ T cells from blood. The TCR sequence derives from an adult in good health and CMV-seronegative. CDR3 amino acids: CASSIAVPLGTPLHF. The CDR3 nucleotides read TGTGCCAGTAGTATCGCCGTCCCCCTAGGGACACCCCTCCACTTT.